This T cell receptor (beta chain) was profiled in a study of blood T cell repertoires in COVID-19. This clone appeared a single time. Clones were read by immunoSEQ multiplex PCR, and TCRdb kept only the in-frame ones, dropping some. Found here are over 70,000 clones, 80% of them singletons; the top ten hold 15% to 20%. CDR3 length equals 12 residues. Germline CDR1 and CDR2: SQVTM and ANQGSEA. The V gene lost 4 bases and the J gene lost 3 bases, with 7 bases spanning the gap. This chain joins TRBV29-1 and TRBJ1-5; D remains ambiguous. The sequence was obtained from a woman aged 80 or older with acute or convalescent COVID-19. Input material: peripheral blood. CDR3 coding DNA: TGCAGCGTTGGGGCACACAATCAGCCCCAGCATTTT. Translating it yields CSVGAHNQPQHF.